The T cell receptor beta chain under discussion was sequenced for a study of cytomegalovirus exposure and HLA in healthy donors. Study information: From some 190 million T cells, an earlier analysis saw around 120 million unique TCR beta sequences.

Study-wide results and limits: A cluster of highly shared sequence variants was likely a sequencing artifact.

As concerns this clone: Its antigen is still unknown.

PCR was performed using 60 Vbeta and 13 Jbeta primers. Sequencing used immunoSEQ multiplex PCR; TCRdb keeps in-frame clones, though not all of them. The sample carries a few hundred thousand clones, around four fifths recorded once. Germline lookup yields CDR1 SGHTA and CDR2 FQGTGA. The V end lost 4 bases, the J end lost 10 bases, and 14 bases lay between the germline ends. There are 13 residues in the CDR3. The V gene is TRBV7-3, the J gene TRBJ2-1; D possibly corresponds to TRBD1 (6 bases). The source of this sequence is a woman aged 50 to 60 in good health and CMV-seropositive. The sequencing sample was made of PBMCs. The CDR3 spells CASSSGHLLEQFF. In DNA form, the CDR3 reads TGTGCCAGCAGCTCGGGACACCTGCTCGAGCAGTTCTTC.